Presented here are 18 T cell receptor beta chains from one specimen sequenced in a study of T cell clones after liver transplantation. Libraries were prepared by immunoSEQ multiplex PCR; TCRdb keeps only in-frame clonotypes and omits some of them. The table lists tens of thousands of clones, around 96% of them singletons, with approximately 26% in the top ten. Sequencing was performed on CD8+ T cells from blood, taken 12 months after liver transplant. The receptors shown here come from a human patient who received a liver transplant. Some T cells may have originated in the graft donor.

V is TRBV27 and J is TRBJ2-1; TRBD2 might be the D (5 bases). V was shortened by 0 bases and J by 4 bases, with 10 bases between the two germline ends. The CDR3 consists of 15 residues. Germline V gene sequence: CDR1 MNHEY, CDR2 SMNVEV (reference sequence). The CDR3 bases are TGTGCCAGCAGTTTATCTCCTGGACTTTACAATGAGCAGTTCTTC. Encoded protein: CASSLSPGLYNEQFF.

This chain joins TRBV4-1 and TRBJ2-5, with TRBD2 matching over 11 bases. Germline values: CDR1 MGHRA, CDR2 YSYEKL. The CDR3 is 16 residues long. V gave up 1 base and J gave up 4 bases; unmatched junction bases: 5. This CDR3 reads CASSQGPGLAAETQYF. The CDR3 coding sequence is TGCGCCAGCAGCCAAGGCCCGGGACTAGCGGCAGAGACCCAGTACTTC.

The CDR3 bases are TGCAGCGCAAGGGACAGGGAGTCCTACGAGCAGTACTTC. Translated, it gives CSARDRESYEQYF. This chain uses TRBV29-1 with TRBJ2-7; 9 bases line up with TRBD1. CDR1 and CDR2 from the germline V gene are SQVTM and ANQGSEA. This CDR3 contains 13 residues. Unmatched junction bases numbered 5, after V lost 7 bases and J lost 1 base.

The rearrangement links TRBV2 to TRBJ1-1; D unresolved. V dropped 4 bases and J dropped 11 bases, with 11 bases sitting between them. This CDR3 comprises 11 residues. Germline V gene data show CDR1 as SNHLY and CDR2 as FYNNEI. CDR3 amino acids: CASSARLEAFF. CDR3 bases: TGTGCCAGCAGTGCAAGATTGGAGGCTTTCTTT. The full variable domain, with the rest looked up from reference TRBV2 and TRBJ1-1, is EPEVTQTPSHQVTQMGQEVILRCVPISNHLYFYWYRQILGQKVEFLVSFYNNEISEKSEIFDDQFSVERPDGSNFTLKIRSTKLEDSAMYFCASSARLEAFFGQGTRLTVV.

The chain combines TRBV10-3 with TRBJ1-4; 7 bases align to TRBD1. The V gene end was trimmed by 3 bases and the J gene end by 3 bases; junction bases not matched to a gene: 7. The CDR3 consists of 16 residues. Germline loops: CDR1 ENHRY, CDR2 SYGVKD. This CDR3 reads CAISDYRGTSNEKLFF. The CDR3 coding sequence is TGTGCCATCAGTGACTACAGGGGAACCTCTAATGAAAAACTGTTTTTT.

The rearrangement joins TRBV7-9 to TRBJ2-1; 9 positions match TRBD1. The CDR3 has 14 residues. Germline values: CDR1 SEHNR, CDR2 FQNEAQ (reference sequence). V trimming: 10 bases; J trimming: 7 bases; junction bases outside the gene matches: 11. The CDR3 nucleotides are TGTGCCAACAACCGGGACAGGGATTTGAATGAGCAGTTCTTC. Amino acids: CANNRDRDLNEQFF.

In DNA form, the CDR3 reads TGTGCCAGCAGCCCGAGGTCGTACTCCTACGAGCAGTACTTC. Its translation is CASSPRSYSYEQYF. This rearrangement joins TRBV7-2 to TRBJ2-7, with D hard to call. V lost 5 bases, J lost 0 bases, and 11 bases lay in between. Germline V gives CDR1 SGHTA, CDR2 FQGNSA. The CDR3 is 14 amino acids.

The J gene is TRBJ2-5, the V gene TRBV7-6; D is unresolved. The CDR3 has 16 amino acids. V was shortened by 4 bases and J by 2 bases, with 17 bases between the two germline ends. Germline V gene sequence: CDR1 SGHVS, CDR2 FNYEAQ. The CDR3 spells CASSSYTTISQETQYF. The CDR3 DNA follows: TGTGCCAGCAGCTCGTATACGACGATTAGTCAAGAGACCCAGTACTTC. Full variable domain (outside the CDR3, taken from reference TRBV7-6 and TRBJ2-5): GAGVSQSPRYKVTKRGQDVALRCDPISGHVSLYWYRQALGQGPEFLTYFNYEAQQDKSGLPNDRFSAERPEGSISTLTIQRTEQRDSAMYRCASSSYTTISQETQYFGPGTRLLVL.

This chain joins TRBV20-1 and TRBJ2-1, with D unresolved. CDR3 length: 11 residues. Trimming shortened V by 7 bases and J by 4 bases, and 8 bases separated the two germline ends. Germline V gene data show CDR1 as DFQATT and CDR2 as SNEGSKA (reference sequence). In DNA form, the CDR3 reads TGCAGTGTAACAGAGTACAATGAGCAGTTCTTC. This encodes CSVTEYNEQFF.

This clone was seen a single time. The chain's CDR3 is CVRSRINQPQHF. In DNA form, the CDR3 reads TGTGTCAGAAGCCGGATCAATCAGCCCCAGCATTTT. This rearrangement joins TRBV7-5 to TRBJ1-5. TRBV7-5 is a pseudogene locus. This CDR3 region has 12 residues.

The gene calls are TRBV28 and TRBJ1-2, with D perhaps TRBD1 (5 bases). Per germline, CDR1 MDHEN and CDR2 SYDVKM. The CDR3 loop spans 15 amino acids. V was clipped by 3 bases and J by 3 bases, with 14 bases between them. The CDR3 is CASSFQDTLHYGYTF. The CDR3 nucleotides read TGTGCCAGCAGTTTCCAGGACACACTCCACTATGGCTACACCTTC.

CDR3 loop: CASSPPGQGLNTGELFF. The CDR3 coding sequence is TGTGCCAGCAGCCCTCCGGGACAGGGTTTAAACACCGGGGAGCTGTTTTTT. J is TRBJ2-2 and V is TRBV12-1; TRBD1, the D gene given by the table, was not confirmed from the DNA. TRBV12-1 counts as a pseudogene. This CDR3 is 17 amino acids long.

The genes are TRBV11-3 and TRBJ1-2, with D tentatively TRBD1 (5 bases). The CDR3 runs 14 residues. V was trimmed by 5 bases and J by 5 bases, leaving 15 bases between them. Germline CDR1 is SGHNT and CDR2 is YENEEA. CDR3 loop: CASSGQKGFYGYTF. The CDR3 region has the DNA TGTGCCAGCAGCGGACAAAAGGGTTTTTATGGCTACACCTTC.

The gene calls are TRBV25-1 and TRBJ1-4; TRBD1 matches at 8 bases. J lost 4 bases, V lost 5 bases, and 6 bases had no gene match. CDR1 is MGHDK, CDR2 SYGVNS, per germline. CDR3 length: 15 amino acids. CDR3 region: CASSPTTGGNEKLFF. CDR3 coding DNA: TGTGCCAGCAGTCCCACAACAGGGGGTAATGAAAAACTGTTTTTT.

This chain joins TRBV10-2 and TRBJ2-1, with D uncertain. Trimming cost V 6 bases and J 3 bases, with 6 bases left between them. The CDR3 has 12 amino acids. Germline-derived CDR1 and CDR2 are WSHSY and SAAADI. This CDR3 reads CASRGSYNEQFF. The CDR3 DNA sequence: TGCGCCAGCAGGGGCAGCTACAATGAGCAGTTCTTC.

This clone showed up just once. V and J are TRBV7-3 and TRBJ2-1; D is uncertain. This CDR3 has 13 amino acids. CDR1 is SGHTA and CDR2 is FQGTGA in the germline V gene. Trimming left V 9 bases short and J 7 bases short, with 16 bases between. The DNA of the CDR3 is TGTGCCAGTGGCCTATACGGTGGGAATGAGCAGTTCTTC. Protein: CASGLYGGNEQFF.

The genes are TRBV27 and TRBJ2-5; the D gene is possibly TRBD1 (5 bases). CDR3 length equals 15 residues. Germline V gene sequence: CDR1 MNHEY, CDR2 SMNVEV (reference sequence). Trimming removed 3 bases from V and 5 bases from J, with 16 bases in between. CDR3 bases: TGTGCCAGCAGTTTTTCAGGGCTCGAGGACGAGACCCAGTACTTC. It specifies CASSFSGLEDETQYF.

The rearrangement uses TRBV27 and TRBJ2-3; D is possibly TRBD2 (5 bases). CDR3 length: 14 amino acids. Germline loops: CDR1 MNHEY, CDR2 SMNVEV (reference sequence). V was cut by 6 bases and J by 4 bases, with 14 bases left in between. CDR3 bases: TGTGCCAGCAGCACCTTACGGGGTGCAGATACGCAGTATTTT. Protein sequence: CASSTLRGADTQYF.